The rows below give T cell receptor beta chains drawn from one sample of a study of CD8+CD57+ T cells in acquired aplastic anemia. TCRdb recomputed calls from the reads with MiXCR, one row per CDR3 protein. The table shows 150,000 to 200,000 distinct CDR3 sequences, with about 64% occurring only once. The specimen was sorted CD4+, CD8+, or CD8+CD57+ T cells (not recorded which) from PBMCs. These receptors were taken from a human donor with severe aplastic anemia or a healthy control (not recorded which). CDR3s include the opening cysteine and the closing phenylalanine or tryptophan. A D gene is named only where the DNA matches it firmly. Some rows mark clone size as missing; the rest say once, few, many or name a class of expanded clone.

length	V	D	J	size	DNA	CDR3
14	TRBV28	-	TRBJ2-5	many	TGTGCCAGCAGTTGGGGGACGAGTCGGGAGACCCAGTACTTC	CASSWGTSRETQYF
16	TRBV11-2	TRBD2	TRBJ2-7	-	TGTGCCAGCAGCTTAACTAGCGGGAGTGATACCTACGAGCAGTACTTC	CASSLTSGSDTYEQYF
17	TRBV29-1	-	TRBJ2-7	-	TGCAGCGTTGAAGGTGCCAGCAGTGTAGGGATAGCCTACGAGCAGTACTTC	CSVEGASSVGIAYEQYF
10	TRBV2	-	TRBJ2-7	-	TGTGCCAGCAAGAACTACGAGCAGTACTTC	CASKNYEQYF
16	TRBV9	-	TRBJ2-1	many	TGTGCCAGCAGCGTAGAGGCGGGGACAAGGTACAATGAGCAGTTCTTC	CASSVEAGTRYNEQFF
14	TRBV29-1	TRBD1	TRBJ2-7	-	TGCAGCGTTGAGAACAGGGGGCCCACCAACGAGCAGTACTTC	CSVENRGPTNEQYF
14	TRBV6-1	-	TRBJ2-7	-	TGTGCCAGCAGTGAAGCGATGGACGCCTACGAGCAGTACTTC	CASSEAMDAYEQYF
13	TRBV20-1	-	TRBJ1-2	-	TGCAGTGCTAGACAGAGTTCTAACTATGGCTACACCTTC	CSARQSSNYGYTF
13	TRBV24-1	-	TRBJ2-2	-	TGTGCCACCAGTGATTTGTGGGGCGCGGAGCTGTTTTTT	CATSDLWGAELFF
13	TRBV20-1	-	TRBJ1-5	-	TGCAGTGCTGTCTCTTTTGGCAATCAGCCCCAGCATTTT	CSAVSFGNQPQHF
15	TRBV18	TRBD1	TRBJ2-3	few	TGTGCCAGCTCACCTGGCGCAGGGGGTCGGGATACGCAGTATTTT	CASSPGAGGRDTQYF
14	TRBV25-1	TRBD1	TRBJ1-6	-	TGTGCCAGCAGGGGGGGACAGGGGTGGTCACCCCTCCACTTT	CASRGGQGWSPLHF
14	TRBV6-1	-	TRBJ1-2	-	TGTGCCAGCAGTGAATTCGGCGGCACCACAAGTGGGACCTTC	CASSEFGGTTSGTF
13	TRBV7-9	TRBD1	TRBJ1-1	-	TGTGCCAGCAGCTACCGACAGGGGGCTGGAGCTTTCTTT	CASSYRQGAGAFF
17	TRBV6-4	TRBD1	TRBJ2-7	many	TGTGCCAGCAGTGTAAGATTGAAAACCGGGACAGGGGACGAGCAGTACTTC	CASSVRLKTGTGDEQYF
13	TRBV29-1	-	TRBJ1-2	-	TGCAGCGTTGTTTCGGGCGACAGTGGGGGCTACACCTTC	CSVVSGDSGGYTF
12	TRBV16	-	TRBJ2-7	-	TGTGCCAGCAGCCAACACTTTTACGAGCAGTACTTC	CASSQHFYEQYF
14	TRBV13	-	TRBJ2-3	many	TGTGCCAGCAGCTTTTCCCAGGGGTCAGATACGCAGTATTTT	CASSFSQGSDTQYF
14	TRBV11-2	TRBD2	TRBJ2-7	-	TGTGCCAGCAGCTCTCTAGCGGGGGTCCACGAGCAGTACTTC	CASSSLAGVHEQYF
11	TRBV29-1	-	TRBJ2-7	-	TGCAGCGTTGATGCCGGGATCGAGCAGTACTTC	CSVDAGIEQYF
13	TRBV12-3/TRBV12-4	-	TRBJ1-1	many	TGTGCCACCGGAGGGGGTATGAACACTGAAGCTTTCTTT	CATGGGMNTEAFF
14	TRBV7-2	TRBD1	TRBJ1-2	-	TGTGCCAGCAGCGCCGACAGGGGACCCTATGGCTACACCTTC	CASSADRGPYGYTF
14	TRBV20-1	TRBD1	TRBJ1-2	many	TGCAGTGCTAGGTTCCCGGGACAGTTTTATGGCTACACCTTC	CSARFPGQFYGYTF
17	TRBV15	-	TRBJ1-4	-	TGTGCCACCAGCAGAGTTCTTAGTGTGGTAGGACAGGAAAAACTGTTTTTT	CATSRVLSVVGQEKLFF
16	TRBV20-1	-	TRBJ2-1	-	TGCAGTGCTAGAGATCCAGGACAGAACCTCTACAATGAGCAGTTCTTC	CSARDPGQNLYNEQFF